These 5 T cell receptor beta chains were all obtained from the same sample, sequenced in a study of CD8 T cells in Susac syndrome. With random hexamers, 0.5 to 1 ug RNA was reverse transcribed. Each CDR3 protein gets one entry after TCRdb re-called the immunoSEQ multiplex PCR reads with MiXCR. The sample yields 150,000 to 200,000 distinct CDR3 sequences, roughly 92% seen once. Material: CD4+ T cells from PBMCs. These TCRs come from a human donor with multiple sclerosis.

V gene TRBV10-3 combines with J gene TRBJ2-2; possible D gene TRBD1, 5 bases. V was clipped by 7 bases and J by 5 bases, with 17 bases between them. The V gene's germline CDR1 is ENHRY and CDR2 SYGVKD. This CDR3 has 15 amino acids. CDR3 coding DNA: TGTGCCATCAAGGACGGACAAGACTTTACCGGGGAGCTGTTTTTT. This codes for CAIKDGQDFTGELFF.

V and J are TRBV12-3 or TRBV12-4 and TRBJ2-7; the match to TRBD2 covers 10 bases. The junction had 12 bases not matched to a gene; V was cut back by 6 bases and J by 4 bases. The CDR3 is made up of 16 amino acids. DNA for the CDR3: TGTGCCAGCAGGCCTAACCTGGCTAGCGGGAGTTACGAGCAGTACTTC. It translates to CASRPNLASGSYEQYF.

V is TRBV11-2 and J is TRBJ1-1, with D unclear. Trimming removed 6 bases from V and 4 bases from J, with 15 bases in between. This CDR3 spans 14 amino acids. From germline, CDR1 is SGHAT and CDR2 FQNNGV. The CDR3 sequence: CASRSQMGGTEAFF. The CDR3 DNA follows: TGTGCCAGCAGATCCCAGATGGGTGGCACTGAAGCTTTCTTT.

The chain is built from TRBV10-2 and TRBJ2-1, with TRBD2 matching over 8 bases. This CDR3 is built from 14 residues. The germline gives CDR1 WSHSY, CDR2 SAAADI. The junction had 8 bases not matched to a gene; V was cut back by 11 bases and J by 2 bases. In DNA form, the CDR3 reads TGCGCCGGGAATCGGACTAGCCCCTACAATGAGCAGTTCTTC. Translating gives CAGNRTSPYNEQFF.

Worth noting for this clonotype: This is likely a read error, given that the CDR3 carries no conserved phenylalanine or tryptophan at its end. The rearrangement links TRBV4-2 to TRBJ2-5; 8 nucleotides match TRBD1. CDR3 length: 15 residues. Trimming removed 5 bases from V and 5 bases from J; junction bases left unmatched: 10. CDR1 is LGHNA, CDR2 YNFKEQ, per germline. For the CDR3, the DNA is TGTGCCAGCAGCGTAACAGGGGGAGGCGAGGAGACCCAGTACAGG. It yields the protein CASSVTGGGEETQYR.